This TCR beta chain originates from a study of blood T cell repertoires in COVID-19. As for the study in general: In each case, the material was cDNA or gDNA derived from T cells, B-cell-depleted T cells, or PBMCs.

Per the original data handling: Estimates of nucleated cell counts were drawn from the amplification of reference gene primers. TCRdb's table, derived via immunoSEQ multiplex PCR, lists solely in-frame clones and lacks some. V, J and clone size derive from that table, while D and trimming were established from the DNA sequence. This repertoire shows about 120,000 clones, 65% to 90% found once; its top ten account for approximately 10%. Trimming cost V 1 base and J 8 bases; bases outside gene matches: 2. The CDR3 is made up of 15 amino acids. Germline CDR1 is SGHTA and CDR2 is FQGNSA. V and J are TRBV7-2 and TRBJ2-1, with 13 bases that match TRBD2. Sample: peripheral blood. This sequence originates from a man at least 80 years old with acute or convalescent COVID-19. The CDR3 DNA reads TGTGCCAGCAGCTTAGGACTAGCGGGAGGTGATGAGCAGTTCTTC. It encodes CASSLGLAGGDEQFF.